This TCR beta chain was sequenced during a study of cytomegalovirus exposure and HLA in healthy donors. Here immunoSEQ multiplex PCR was the method, and the copy in TCRdb shows in-frame clones only, minus some. The sample includes some 120,000 clones, about nine tenths of them seen just once. This CDR3 contains 15 residues. Deletions cut 10 bases from V and 0 bases from J, with 16 bases between. Germline CDR1 MNHEY, CDR2 SMNVEV (reference sequence). The chain joins TRBV27 to TRBJ1-5; a weak D match, TRBD1 (5 bases). The receptor was isolated from a man aged 25 to 40 in good health and CMV-seronegative. The sequenced material came from PBMCs. DNA for the CDR3: TGTGCCACCACTAGTAGGGGAGGTAGCAATCAGCCCCAGCATTTT. It specifies CATTSRGGSNQPQHF.